The sequence of this TCR beta chain was determined in a study of blood T cell repertoires in COVID-19. In its sample, this clone was seen once. Trimming took 0 bases from V and 5 from J, leaving 14 bases between them. The germline gives CDR1 SGHNT, CDR2 YYREEE (reference sequence). The length of the CDR3 is 15 residues. This table comes from immunoSEQ multiplex PCR, and its TCRdb copy is limited to in-frame clones, with some not included. The data contain 98,000 or so clones, about four fifths of them singletons. The receptor was derived from a man in his 60s with acute or convalescent COVID-19. The chain recombines TRBV5-4 with TRBJ1-2, with a weak D call TRBD1 (6 bases). Sequencing used peripheral blood. The CDR3 region has the DNA TGTGCCAGCAGCTTGGTTCAGGGGCGCGGATATGGCTACACCTTC. Protein sequence: CASSLVQGRGYGYTF.